Described below is a single T cell receptor (beta chain) sequence and its context. Per the germline V gene, CDR1 is SNHLY and CDR2 is FYNNEI. V lost 6 bases and J lost 7; bases outside the gene matches: 6. The length of the CDR3 is 13 residues. The data were produced by immunoSEQ multiplex PCR, yet TCRdb's version contains in-frame clones alone and is incomplete. The sample shows 40,000 to 60,000 clones, about 94% of them seen only once. The sample is drawn from a study of technical replicates of blood from several donors. V is TRBV2 and J is TRBJ1-1; 9 nucleotides agree with TRBD1. The source is a human donor in good health. Some clones in this sample may be carry-over from other donors' samples. The sample was PBMCs. The CDR3 loop reads CASSSGQGREAFF. CDR3 in DNA: TGTGCCAGCAGCTCGGGACAGGGCCGTGAAGCTTTCTTT. Together with reference TRBV2 and TRBJ1-1, the CDR3 gives the full variable domain: EPEVTQTPSHQVTQMGQEVILRCVPISNHLYFYWYRQILGQKVEFLVSFYNNEISEKSEIFDDQFSVERPDGSNFTLKIRSTKLEDSAMYFCASSSGQGREAFFGQGTRLTVV.